This entry features one T cell receptor (beta chain) sequence. In the study's own analysis: Cell counts per sample came from amplifying reference gene primers. The repertoire was sequenced with immunoSEQ multiplex PCR; TCRdb's copy has only in-frame clones and lacks some. That table furnishes V, J and clone size, whereas the DNA furnished D and trimming. The repertoire has roughly 250,000 clones, about 91% of them found once; the top ten carry approximately 1.2%. This entry comes from a study of blood T cell repertoires in COVID-19. The overall study: T cells, B-cell-depleted T cells, or PBMCs provided the cDNA or gDNA that served as material.

There are 14 residues in the CDR3. Germline V gene sequence: CDR1 KGHSH, CDR2 LQKENI. The V end lost 9 bases, the J end lost 0 bases, and 15 bases lay between the germline ends. V and J are TRBV18 and TRBJ2-7, with TRBD2 as a possible D gene (6 bases). Sequenced input: PBMCs or T cells enriched from blood (not recorded which). The TCR originated in a woman between 35 and 50 years old with acute COVID-19. The CDR3 coding sequence is TGTGCCAGTTCTCGTGGCGGGACCTCCTACGAGCAGTACTTC. Amino acid sequence: CASSRGGTSYEQYF.